The next 11 T cell receptor beta chains were all read from a single sample in a study of T cells expressing NK-cell markers. From the 5' RACE reads, TCRdb lists one entry per CDR3 protein and no DNA. The ten most abundant clones cover more than 1.4% of a sample with fewer than 550,000 distinct CDR3 sequences. Sequences were obtained from blood T cells: a sorted CD56 or NKG2C T cell subset, CD4+ or CD8+ T cells, or bulk PBMC T cells (not recorded which). All receptors derive from a woman aged 50 to 60 in good health.

The chain combines TRBV12-5 with TRBJ2-3; TCRdb designates TRBD2, a call that cannot be tested without DNA. The CDR3 spans 13 residues. The V gene's germline CDR1 is LGHNT and CDR2 FRNRAP. CDR3 protein: CASASFSTDTQYF.

The chain joins TRBV4-1 to TRBJ2-4; TCRdb designates TRBD2, a call that cannot be tested without DNA. The germline gives CDR1 MGHRA, CDR2 YSYEKL. This CDR3 region has 18 residues. CDR3 in amino acids: CASSPWGGAPKAKNIQYF.

The chain employs TRBV21-1 and TRBJ1-1. TRBV21-1 is a documented pseudogene. The CDR3 has 17 amino acids. This CDR3 reads CASSKEERVAINTEAFF.

The J gene is TRBJ2-1, the V gene TRBV2; there is no DNA to check the TCRdb D call of TRBD2. CDR3 length equals 13 residues. Germline V gene data show CDR1 as SNHLY and CDR2 as FYNNEI. The CDR3 sequence: CASRLAGSYEQFF.

The gene calls are TRBV12-3 or TRBV12-4 and TRBJ2-7. This CDR3 comprises 14 residues. The CDR3 reads CASSLALQNGEQYF.

Here the CDR3 reads CSAPDDLPETQYF. The V call is TRBV20-1, the J call TRBJ2-5; lacking DNA, the TRBD2 call made by TCRdb goes unchecked. CDR3 size: 13 residues. In germline, CDR1 is DFQATT, CDR2 SNEGSKA (reference sequence).

This CDR3 is CASESGTSVEQFF. The J gene is TRBJ2-1, the V gene TRBV25-1; lacking DNA, the TRBD2 call made by TCRdb goes unchecked. The length of the CDR3 is 13 residues. Per the germline V gene, CDR1 is MGHDK and CDR2 is SYGVNS.

V gene TRBV20-1 combines with J gene TRBJ1-6; TCRdb designates TRBD1, a call that cannot be tested without DNA. Looked up from germline, CDR1 is DFQATT and CDR2 is SNEGSKA (reference sequence). The length of the CDR3 is 14 residues. This chain's CDR3 is CSASVTGGSSPLHF.

The chain combines TRBV5-1 with TRBJ1-1; TCRdb's D call, TRBD1, is unchecked because there is no DNA. The CDR3 extends over 12 amino acids. Germline V gene lookup returns CDR1 SGHRS and CDR2 YFSETQ. The chain's CDR3 is CASSFPGNEAFF. Variable domain in full (rest from reference TRBV5-1 and TRBJ1-1): KAGVTQTPRYLIKTRGQQVTLSCSPISGHRSVSWYQQTPGQGLQFLFEYFSETQRNKGNFPGRFSGRQFSNSRSEMNVSTLELGDSALYLCASSFPGNEAFFGQGTRLTVV.

The V gene is TRBV4-2, the J gene TRBJ2-7; the D call of TRBD2 rests on TCRdb alone, since no DNA is present to check it. Germline assignment: CDR1 LGHNA and CDR2 YNFKEQ. The CDR3 covers 16 residues. The CDR3 reads CASSRLAGESRHEQYF.

V is TRBV27 and J is TRBJ1-1. Germline CDR1 is MNHEY and CDR2 is SMNVEV (reference sequence). CDR3 size: 13 residues. This CDR3 reads CASGLRVNTEAFF.